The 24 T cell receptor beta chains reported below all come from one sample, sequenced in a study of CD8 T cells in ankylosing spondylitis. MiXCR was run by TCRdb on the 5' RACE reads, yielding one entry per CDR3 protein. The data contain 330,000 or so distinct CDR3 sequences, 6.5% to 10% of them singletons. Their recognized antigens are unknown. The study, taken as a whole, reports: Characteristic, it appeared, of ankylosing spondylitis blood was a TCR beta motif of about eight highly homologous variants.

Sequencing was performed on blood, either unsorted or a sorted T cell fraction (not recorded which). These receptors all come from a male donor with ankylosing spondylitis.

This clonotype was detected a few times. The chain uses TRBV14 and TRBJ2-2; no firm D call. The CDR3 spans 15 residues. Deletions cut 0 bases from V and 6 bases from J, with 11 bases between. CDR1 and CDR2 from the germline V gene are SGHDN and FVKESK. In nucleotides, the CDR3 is TGTGCCAGCAGCCAAGATCCCCTAGACGCCGGGGAGCTGTTTTTT. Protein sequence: CASSQDPLDAGELFF.

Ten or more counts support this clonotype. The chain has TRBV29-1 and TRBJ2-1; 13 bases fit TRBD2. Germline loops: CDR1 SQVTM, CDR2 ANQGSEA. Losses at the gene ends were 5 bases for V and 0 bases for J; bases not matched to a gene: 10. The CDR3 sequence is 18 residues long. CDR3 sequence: CSVRGTSGAKSSYNEQFF. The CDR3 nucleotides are TGCAGCGTTCGGGGGACTAGCGGGGCTAAGAGCTCCTACAATGAGCAGTTCTTC.

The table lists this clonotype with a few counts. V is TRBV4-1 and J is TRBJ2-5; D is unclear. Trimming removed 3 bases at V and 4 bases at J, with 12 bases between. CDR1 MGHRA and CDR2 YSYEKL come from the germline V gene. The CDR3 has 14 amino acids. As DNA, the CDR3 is TGCGCCAGCAGCCAGTTAGAGATTCCAGAGACCCAGTACTTC. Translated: CASSQLEIPETQYF.

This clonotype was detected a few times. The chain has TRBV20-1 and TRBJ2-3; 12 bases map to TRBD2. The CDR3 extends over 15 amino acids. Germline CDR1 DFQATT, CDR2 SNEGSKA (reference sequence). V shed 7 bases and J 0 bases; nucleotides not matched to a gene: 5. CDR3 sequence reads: CSGLAGVESTDTQYF. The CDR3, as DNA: TGCAGTGGACTAGCGGGAGTTGAGAGCACAGATACGCAGTATTTT.

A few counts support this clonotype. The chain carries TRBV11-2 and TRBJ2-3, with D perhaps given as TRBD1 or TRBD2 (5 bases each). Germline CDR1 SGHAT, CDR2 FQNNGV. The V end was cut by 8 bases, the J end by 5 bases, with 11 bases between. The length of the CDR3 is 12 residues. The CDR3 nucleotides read TGTGCCAGCGGGGGTTTATTAGATACGCAGTATTTT. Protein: CASGGLLDTQYF.

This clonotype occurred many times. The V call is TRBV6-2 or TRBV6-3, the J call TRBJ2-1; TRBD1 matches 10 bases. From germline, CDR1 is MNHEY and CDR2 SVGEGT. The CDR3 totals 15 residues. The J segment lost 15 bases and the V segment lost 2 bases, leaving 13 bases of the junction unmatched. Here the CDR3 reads CASSYPGRQGADPFF. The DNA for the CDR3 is TGTGCCAGCAGTTACCCCGGGAGACAGGGGGCCGATCCGTTCTTC.

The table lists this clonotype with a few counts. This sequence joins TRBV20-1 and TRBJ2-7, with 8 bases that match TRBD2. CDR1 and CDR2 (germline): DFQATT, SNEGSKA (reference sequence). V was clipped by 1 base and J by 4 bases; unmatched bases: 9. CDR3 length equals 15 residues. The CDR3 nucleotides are TGCAGTGCTAGAGTGACGGGAGGGCCCGGATACGAGCAGTACTTC. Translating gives CSARVTGGPGYEQYF.

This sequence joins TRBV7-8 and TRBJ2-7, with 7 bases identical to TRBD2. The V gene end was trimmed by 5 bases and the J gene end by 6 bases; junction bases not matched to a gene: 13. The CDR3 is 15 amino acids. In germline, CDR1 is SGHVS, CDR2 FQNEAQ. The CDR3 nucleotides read TGTGCCAGCAGCCCCACCCGCGGGAGTGGTCGCGAGCAGTACTTC. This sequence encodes CASSPTRGSGREQYF.

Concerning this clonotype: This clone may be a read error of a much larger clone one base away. CDR3 bases: TGTGCCAGCAGTCCTTATAGCGGGAGTATTAACGAGCAGTACTTC. As protein: CASSPYSGSINEQYF. This chain joins TRBV28 and TRBJ2-7, with TRBD2 matching over 9 bases. Germline V gene sequence: CDR1 MDHEN, CDR2 SYDVKM. The CDR3 length is 15 residues. V lost 5 bases and J lost 5; bases outside the gene matches: 10. Together with reference TRBV28 and TRBJ2-7, the CDR3 gives the full variable domain: DVKVTQSSRYLVKRTGEKVFLECVQDMDHENMFWYRQDPGLGLRLIYFSYDVKMKEKGDIPEGYSVSREKKERFSLILESASTNQTSMYLCASSPYSGSINEQYFGPGTRLTVT.

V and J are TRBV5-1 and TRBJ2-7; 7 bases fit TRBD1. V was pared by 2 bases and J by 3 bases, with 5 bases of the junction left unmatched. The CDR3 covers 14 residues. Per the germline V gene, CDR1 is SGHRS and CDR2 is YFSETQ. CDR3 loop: CASSFGTVNYEQYF. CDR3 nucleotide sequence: TGCGCCAGCAGCTTCGGGACAGTCAACTACGAGCAGTACTTC. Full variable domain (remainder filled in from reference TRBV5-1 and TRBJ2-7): KAGVTQTPRYLIKTRGQQVTLSCSPISGHRSVSWYQQTPGQGLQFLFEYFSETQRNKGNFPGRFSGRQFSNSRSEMNVSTLELGDSALYLCASSFGTVNYEQYFGPGTRLTVT.

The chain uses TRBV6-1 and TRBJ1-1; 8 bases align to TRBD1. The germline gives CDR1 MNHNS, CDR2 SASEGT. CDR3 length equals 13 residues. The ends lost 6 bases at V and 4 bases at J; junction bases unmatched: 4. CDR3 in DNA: TGTGCCAGCAGAGGGGGGACAGGCACTGAAGCTTTCTTT. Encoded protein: CASRGGTGTEAFF.

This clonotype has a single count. The CDR3: CATSRERQGYQPQHF. The CDR3 DNA sequence: TGTGCCACCAGCAGAGAGAGGCAGGGGTACCAGCCCCAGCATTTT. The chain recombines TRBV15 with TRBJ1-5; maybe TRBD1 (6 bases). CDR3 length: 15 residues. V lost 0 bases, J lost 7 bases, and 13 bases lay in between. The germline V gene encodes CDR1 LNHNV and CDR2 YYDKDF (reference sequence).

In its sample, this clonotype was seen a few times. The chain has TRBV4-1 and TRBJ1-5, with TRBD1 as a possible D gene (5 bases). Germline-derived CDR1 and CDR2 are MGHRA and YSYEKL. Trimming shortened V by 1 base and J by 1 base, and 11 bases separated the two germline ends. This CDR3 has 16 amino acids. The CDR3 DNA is TGCGCCAGCAGCCAAGGCGCCAGGGCCAGCAATCAGCCCCAGCATTTT. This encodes CASSQGARASNQPQHF.

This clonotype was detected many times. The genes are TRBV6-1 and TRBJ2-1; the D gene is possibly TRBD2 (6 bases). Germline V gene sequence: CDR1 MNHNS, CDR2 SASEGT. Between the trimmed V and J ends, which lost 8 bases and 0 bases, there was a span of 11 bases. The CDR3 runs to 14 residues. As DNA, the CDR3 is TGTGCCAGCTCAAAGACTAGCTCCTACAATGAGCAGTTCTTC. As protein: CASSKTSSYNEQFF.

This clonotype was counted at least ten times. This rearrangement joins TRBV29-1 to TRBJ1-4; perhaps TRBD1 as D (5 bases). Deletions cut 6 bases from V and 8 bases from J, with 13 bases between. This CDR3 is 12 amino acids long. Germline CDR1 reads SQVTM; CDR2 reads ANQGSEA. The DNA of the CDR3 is TGCAGCGTGTGGGACCTCGGAGAAAAACTGTTTTTT. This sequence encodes CSVWDLGEKLFF.

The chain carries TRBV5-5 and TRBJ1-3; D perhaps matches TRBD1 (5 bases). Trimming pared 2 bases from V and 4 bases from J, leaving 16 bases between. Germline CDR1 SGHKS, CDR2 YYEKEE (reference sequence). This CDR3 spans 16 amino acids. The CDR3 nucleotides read TGTGCCAGCAGCTTAAACTCCGGGGCTGCCGGAAACACCATATATTTT. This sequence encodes CASSLNSGAAGNTIYF. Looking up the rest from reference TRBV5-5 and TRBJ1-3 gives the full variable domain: DAGVTQSPTHLIKTRGQQVTLRCSPISGHKSVSWYQQVLGQGPQFIFQYYEKEERGRGNFPDRFSARQFPNYSSELNVNALLLGDSALYLCASSLNSGAAGNTIYFGEGSWLTVV.

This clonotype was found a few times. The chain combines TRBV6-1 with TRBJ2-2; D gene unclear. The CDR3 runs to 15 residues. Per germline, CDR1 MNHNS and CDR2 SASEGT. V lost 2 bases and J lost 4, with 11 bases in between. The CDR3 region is CASSEQTVGTGELFF. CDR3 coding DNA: TGTGCCAGCAGTGAACAGACGGTTGGCACCGGGGAGCTGTTTTTT.

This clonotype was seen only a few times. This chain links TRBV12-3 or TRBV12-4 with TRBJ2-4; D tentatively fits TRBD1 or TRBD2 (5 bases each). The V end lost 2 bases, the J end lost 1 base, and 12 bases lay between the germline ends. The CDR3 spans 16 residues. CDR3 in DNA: TGTGCCAGCAGTTTAACGGGGCCTAGGGCCAAAAACATTCAGTACTTC. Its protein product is CASSLTGPRAKNIQYF.

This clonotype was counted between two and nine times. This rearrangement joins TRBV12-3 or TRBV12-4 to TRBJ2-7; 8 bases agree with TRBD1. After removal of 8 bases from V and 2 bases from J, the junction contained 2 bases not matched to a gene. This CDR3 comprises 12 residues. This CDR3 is CASGDRTYEQYF. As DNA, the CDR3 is TGTGCCAGCGGGGACAGGACCTACGAGCAGTACTTC.

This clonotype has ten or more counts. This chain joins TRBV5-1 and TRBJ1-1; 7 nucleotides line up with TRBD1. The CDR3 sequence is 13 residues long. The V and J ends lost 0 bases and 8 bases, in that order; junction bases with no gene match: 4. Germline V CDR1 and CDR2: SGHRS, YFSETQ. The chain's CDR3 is CASSLGDRAEAFF. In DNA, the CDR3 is TGCGCCAGCAGCTTGGGGGACAGAGCGGAAGCTTTCTTT.

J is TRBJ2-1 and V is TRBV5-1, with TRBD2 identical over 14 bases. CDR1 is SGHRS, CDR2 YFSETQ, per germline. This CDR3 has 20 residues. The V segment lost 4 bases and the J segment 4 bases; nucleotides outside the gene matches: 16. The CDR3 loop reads CASSPTRGLAGGNTYNEQFF. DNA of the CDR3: TGCGCCAGCAGCCCGACGCGCGGACTAGCGGGAGGCAATACTTACAATGAGCAGTTCTTC.

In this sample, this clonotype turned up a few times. CDR3: CASSPSGGYSNQPQHF. In DNA, the CDR3 is TGTGCCAGCTCACCTTCAGGGGGGTATAGCAATCAGCCCCAGCATTTT. V is TRBV18 and J is TRBJ1-5, with 7 nucleotides matching TRBD1. This CDR3 has 16 amino acids. J gave up 0 bases and V 3 bases, and 5 bases lay outside the gene matches. CDR1 is KGHSH, CDR2 LQKENI, per germline.

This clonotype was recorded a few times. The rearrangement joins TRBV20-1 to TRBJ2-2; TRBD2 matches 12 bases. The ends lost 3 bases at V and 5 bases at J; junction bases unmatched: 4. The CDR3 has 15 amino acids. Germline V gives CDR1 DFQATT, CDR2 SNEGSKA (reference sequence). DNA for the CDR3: TGCAGTGCTAGTATAACTAGCGGGAGGACCGGGGAGCTGTTTTTT. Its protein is CSASITSGRTGELFF.

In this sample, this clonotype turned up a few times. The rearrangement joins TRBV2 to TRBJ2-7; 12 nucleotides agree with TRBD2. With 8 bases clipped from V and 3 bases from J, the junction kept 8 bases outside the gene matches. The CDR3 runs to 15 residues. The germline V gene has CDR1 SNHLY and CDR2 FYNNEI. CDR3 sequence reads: CASSGATSGSYEQYF. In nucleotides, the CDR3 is TGTGCCAGCTCAGGGGCGACTAGCGGGAGCTACGAGCAGTACTTC.